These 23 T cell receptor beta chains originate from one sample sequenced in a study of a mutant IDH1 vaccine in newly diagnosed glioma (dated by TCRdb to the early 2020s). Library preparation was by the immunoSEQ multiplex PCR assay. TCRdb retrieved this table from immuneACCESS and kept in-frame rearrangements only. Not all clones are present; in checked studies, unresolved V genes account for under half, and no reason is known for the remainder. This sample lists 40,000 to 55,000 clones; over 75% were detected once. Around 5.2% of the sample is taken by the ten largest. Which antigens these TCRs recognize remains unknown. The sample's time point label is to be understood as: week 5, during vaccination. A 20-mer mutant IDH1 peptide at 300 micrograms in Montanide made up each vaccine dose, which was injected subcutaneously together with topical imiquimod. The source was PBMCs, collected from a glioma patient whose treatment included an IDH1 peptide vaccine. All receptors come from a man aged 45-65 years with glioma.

In nucleotides, the CDR3 is TGTGCCAGCAGCTCCGCGGGGGGGCCCGCAGATACGCAGTATTTT. Its protein is CASSSAGGPADTQYF. The chain links TRBV7-3 to TRBJ2-3; TRBD2 matches at 9 bases. Germline lookup yields CDR1 SGHTA and CDR2 FQGTGA. After removal of 4 bases from V and 4 bases from J, the junction contained 6 bases not matched to a gene. This CDR3 is 15 amino acids long.

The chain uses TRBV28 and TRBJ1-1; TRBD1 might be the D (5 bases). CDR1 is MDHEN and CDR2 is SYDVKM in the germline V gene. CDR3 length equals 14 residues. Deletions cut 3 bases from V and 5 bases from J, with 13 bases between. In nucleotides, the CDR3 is TGTGCCAGCAGTTTTGGGCAGGGACGGACTGAAGCTTTCTTT. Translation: CASSFGQGRTEAFF.

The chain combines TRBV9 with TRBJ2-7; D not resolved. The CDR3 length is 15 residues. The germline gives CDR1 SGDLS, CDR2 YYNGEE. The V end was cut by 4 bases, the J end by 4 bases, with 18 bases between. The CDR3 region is CASSPTTKAVYEQYF. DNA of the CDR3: TGTGCCAGCAGCCCCACGACAAAGGCAGTGTACGAGCAGTACTTC.

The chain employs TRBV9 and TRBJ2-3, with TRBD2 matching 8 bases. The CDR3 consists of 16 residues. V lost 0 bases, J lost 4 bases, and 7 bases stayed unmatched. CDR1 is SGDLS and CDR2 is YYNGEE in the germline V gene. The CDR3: CASSVGRGGVADTQYF. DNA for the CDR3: TGTGCCAGCAGCGTAGGACGGGGGGGCGTCGCAGATACGCAGTATTTT.

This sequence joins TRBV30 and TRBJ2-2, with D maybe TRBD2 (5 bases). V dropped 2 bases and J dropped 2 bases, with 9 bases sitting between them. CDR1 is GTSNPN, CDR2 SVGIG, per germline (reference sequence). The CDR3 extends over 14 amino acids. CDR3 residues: CAWSWRLNTGELFF. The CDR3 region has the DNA TGTGCCTGGAGTTGGAGGTTAAACACCGGGGAGCTGTTTTTT.

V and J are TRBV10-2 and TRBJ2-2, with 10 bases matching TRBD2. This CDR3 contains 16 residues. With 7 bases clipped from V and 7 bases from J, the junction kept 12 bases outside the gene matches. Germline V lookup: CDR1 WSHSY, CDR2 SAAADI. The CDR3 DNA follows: TGCGCCAGCAAGGATAGCGGGGGGTTATGGGGCGGGGAGCTGTTTTTT. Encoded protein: CASKDSGGLWGGELFF.

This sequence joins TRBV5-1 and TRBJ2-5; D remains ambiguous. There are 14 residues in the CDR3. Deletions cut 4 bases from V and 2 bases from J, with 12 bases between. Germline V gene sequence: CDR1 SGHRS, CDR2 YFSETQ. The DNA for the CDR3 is TGCGCCAGCAGCCCAGCAGCGACACAAGAGACCCAGTACTTC. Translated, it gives CASSPAATQETQYF.

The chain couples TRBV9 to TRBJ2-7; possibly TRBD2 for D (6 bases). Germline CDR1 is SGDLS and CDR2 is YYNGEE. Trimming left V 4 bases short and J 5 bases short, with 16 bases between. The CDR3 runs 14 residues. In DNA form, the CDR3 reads TGTGCCAGCAGCCCCGATGGGGGGAGCAACGAGCAGTACTTC. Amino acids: CASSPDGGSNEQYF. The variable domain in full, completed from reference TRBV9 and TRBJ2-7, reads DSGVTQTPKHLITATGQRVTLRCSPRSGDLSVYWYQQSLDQGLQFLIQYYNGEERAKGNILERFSAQQFPDLHSELNLSSLELGDSALYFCASSPDGGSNEQYFGPGTRLTVT.

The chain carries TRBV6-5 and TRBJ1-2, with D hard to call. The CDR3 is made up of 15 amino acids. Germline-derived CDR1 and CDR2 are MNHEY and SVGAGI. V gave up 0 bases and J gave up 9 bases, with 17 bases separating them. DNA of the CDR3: TGTGCCAGCAGTTACTCTCGGACGGTCCCCCAGAGCTACACCTTC. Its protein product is CASSYSRTVPQSYTF.

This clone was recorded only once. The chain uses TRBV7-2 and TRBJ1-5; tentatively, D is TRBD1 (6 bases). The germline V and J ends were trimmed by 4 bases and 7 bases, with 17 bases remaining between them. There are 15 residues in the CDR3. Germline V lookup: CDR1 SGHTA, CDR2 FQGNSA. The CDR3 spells CASSSRQALGQPQHF. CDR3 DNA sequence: TGTGCCAGCAGCTCCCGACAGGCCTTAGGACAGCCCCAGCATTTT.

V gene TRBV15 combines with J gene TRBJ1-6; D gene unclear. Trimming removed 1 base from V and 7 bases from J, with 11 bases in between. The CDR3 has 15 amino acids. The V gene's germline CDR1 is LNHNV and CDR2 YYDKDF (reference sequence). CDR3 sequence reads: CATSRGIRGNSPLHF. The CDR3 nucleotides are TGTGCCACCAGCAGAGGTATACGAGGGAATTCACCCCTCCACTTT.

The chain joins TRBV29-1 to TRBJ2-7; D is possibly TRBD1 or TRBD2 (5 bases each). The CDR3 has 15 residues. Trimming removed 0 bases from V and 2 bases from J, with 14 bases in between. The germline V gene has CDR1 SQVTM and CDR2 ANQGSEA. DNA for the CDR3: TGCAGCGTTGAAGAGAGAAGGGGACCGACCTACGAGCAGTACTTC. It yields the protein CSVEERRGPTYEQYF.

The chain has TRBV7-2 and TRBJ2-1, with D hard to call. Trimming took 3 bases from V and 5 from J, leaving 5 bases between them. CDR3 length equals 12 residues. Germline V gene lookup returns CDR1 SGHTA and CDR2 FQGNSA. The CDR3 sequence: CASSFRDNEQFF. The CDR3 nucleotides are TGTGCCAGCAGCTTCCGGGACAATGAGCAGTTCTTC.

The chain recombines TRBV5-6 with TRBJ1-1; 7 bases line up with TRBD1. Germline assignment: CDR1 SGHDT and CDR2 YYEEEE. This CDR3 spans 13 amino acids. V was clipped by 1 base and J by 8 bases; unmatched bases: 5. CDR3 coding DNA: TGTGCCAGCAGCTTGAGGACAGGACTAGAAGCTTTCTTT. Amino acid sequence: CASSLRTGLEAFF.

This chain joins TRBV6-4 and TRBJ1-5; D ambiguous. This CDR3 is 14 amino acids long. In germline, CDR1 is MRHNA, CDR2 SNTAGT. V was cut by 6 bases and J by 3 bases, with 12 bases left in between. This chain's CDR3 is CASSLDGDNQPQHF. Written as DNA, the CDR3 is TGTGCCAGCAGCCTGGACGGGGACAATCAGCCCCAGCATTTT.

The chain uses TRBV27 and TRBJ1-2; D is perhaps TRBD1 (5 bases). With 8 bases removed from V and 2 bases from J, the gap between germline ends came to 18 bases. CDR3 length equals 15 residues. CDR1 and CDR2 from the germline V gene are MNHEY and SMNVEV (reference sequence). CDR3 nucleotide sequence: TGTGCCAGCGGCGACGTATTGGACACAAACTATGGCTACACCTTC. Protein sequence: CASGDVLDTNYGYTF.

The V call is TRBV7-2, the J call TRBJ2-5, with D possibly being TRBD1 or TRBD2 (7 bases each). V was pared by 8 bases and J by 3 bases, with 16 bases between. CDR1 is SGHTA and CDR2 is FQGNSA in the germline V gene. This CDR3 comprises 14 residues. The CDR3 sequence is CASSQRGQKETQYF. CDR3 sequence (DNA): TGTGCCAGCTCCCAGCGGGGACAGAAAGAGACCCAGTACTTC.

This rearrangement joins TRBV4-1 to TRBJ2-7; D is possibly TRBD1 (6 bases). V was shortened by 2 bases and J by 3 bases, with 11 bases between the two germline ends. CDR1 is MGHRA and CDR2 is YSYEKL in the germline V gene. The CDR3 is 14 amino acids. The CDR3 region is CASSQNRDLYEQYF. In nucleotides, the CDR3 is TGCGCCAGCAGCCAAAACAGGGACCTCTACGAGCAGTACTTC.

CDR3 DNA: TGCGCCAGCAGCTTGGTATCGCGCGGGTTCGATGAGCAGTTCTTC. It specifies CASSLVSRGFDEQFF. This chain connects TRBV5-1 to TRBJ2-1; D possibly corresponds to TRBD2 (5 bases). The CDR3 runs to 15 residues. The V gene's germline CDR1 is SGHRS and CDR2 YFSETQ. Deletions cut 0 bases from V and 8 bases from J, with 15 bases between. Full variable domain (rest looked up from reference TRBV5-1 and TRBJ2-1): KAGVTQTPRYLIKTRGQQVTLSCSPISGHRSVSWYQQTPGQGLQFLFEYFSETQRNKGNFPGRFSGRQFSNSRSEMNVSTLELGDSALYLCASSLVSRGFDEQFFGPGTRLTVL.

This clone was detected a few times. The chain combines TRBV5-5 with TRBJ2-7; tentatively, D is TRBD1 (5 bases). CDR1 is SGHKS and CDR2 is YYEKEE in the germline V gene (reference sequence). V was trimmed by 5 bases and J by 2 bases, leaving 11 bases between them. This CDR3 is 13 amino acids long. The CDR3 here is CASRPTATYEQYF. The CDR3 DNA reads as TGTGCCAGCAGGCCGACAGCCACCTACGAGCAGTACTTC.

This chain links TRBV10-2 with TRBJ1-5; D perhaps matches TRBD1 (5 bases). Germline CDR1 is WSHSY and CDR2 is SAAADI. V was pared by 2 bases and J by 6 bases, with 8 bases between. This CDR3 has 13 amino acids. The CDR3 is CASSEQGGQPQHF. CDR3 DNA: TGCGCCAGCAGTGAGCAGGGCGGTCAGCCCCAGCATTTT.

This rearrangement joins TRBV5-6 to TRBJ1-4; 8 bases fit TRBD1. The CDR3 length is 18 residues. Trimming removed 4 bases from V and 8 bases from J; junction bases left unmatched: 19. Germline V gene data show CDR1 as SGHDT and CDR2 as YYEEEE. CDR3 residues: CASSGQSSADRGGEKLFF. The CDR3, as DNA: TGTGCCAGCAGCGGCCAGAGTTCCGCAGACAGGGGTGGAGAAAAACTGTTTTTT.

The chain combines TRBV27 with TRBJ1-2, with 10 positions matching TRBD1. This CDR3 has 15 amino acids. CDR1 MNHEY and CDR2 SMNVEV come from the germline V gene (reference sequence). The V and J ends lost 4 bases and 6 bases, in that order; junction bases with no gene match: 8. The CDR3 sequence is CASSSPGQGWNGYTF. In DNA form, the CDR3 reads TGTGCCAGCAGTTCGCCGGGACAGGGGTGGAATGGCTACACCTTC.